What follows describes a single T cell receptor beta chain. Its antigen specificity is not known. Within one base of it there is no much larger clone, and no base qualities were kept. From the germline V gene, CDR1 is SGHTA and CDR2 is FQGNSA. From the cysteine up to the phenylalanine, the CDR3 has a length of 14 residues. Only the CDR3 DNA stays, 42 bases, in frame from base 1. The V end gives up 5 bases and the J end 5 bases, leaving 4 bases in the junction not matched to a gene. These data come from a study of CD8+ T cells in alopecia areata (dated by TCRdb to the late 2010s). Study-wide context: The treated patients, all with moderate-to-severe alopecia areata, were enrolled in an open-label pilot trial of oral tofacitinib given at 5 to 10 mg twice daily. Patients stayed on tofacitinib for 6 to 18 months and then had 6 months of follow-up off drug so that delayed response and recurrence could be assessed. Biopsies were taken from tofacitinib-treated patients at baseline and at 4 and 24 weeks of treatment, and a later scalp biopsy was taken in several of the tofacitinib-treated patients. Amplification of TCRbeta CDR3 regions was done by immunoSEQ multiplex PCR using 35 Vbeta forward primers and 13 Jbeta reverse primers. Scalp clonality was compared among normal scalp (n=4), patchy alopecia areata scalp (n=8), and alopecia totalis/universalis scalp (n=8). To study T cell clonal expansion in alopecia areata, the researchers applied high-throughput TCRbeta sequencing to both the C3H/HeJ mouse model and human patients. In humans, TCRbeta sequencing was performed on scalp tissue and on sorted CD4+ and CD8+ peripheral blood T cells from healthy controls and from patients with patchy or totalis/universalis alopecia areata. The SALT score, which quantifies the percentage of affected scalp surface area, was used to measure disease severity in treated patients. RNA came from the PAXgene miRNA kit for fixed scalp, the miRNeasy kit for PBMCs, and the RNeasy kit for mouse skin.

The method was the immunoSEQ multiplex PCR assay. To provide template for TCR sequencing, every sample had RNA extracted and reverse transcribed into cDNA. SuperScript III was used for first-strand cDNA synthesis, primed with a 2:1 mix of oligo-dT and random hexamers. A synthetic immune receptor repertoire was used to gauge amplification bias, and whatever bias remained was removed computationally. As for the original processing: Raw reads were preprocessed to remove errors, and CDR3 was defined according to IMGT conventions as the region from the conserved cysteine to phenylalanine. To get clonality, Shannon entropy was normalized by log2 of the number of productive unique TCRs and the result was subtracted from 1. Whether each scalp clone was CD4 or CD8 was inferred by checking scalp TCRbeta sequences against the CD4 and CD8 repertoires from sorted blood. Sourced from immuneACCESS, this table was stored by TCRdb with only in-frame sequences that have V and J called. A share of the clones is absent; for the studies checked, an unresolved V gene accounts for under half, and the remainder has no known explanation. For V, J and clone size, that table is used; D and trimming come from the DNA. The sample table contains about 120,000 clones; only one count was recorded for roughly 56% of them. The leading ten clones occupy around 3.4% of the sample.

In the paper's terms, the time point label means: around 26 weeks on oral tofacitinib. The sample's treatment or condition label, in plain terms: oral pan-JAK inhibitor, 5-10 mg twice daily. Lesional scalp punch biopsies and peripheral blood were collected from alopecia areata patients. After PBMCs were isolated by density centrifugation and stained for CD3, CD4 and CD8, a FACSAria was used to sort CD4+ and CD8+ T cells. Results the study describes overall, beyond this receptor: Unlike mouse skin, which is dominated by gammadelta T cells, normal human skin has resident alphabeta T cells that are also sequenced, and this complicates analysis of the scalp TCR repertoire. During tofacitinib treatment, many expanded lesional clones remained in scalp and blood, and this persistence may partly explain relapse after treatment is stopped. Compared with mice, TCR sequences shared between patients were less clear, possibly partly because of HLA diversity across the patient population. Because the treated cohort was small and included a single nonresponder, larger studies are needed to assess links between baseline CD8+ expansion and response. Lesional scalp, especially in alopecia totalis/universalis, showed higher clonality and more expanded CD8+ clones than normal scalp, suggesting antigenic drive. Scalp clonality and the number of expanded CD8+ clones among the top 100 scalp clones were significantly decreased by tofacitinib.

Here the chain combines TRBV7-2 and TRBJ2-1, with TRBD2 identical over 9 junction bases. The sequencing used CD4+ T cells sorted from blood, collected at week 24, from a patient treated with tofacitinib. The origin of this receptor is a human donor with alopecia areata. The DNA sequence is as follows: TGTGCCAGCAGCCCTAGCGGGGTAAACAATGAGCAGTTCTTC. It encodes CASSPSGVNNEQFF.